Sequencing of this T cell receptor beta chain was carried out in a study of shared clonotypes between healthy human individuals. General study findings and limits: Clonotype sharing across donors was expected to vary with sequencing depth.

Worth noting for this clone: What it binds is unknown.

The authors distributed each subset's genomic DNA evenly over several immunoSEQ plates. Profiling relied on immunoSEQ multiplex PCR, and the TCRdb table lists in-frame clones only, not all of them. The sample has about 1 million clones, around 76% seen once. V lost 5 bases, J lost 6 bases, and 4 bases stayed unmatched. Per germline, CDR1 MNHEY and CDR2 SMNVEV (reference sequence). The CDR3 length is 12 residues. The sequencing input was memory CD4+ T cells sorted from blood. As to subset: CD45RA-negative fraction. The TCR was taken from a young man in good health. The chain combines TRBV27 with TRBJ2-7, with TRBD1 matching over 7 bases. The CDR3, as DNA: TGTGCCAGCAGTCGACCAGGGGGCGAGCAGTACTTC. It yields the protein CASSRPGGEQYF.